This T cell receptor (beta chain) was captured by sequencing in a study of T cell changes during pregnancy in multiple sclerosis. Profiling relied on immunoSEQ multiplex PCR, and the TCRdb table lists in-frame clones only, not all of them. The sample lists around 51,000 clones, roughly 93% occurring once. V was trimmed by 2 bases and J by 2 bases, leaving 4 bases between them. The CDR3 is made up of 14 amino acids. Per the germline V gene, CDR1 is SGHTA and CDR2 is FQGTGA. The chain has TRBV7-3 and TRBJ2-6; D is ambiguous. This clonotype was sampled from a female donor with multiple sclerosis, enrolled in a pregnancy study. The specimen was peripheral blood, collected in the second trimester of pregnancy. The CDR3 protein is CASSLQAGANVLTF. The CDR3 DNA reads TGTGCCAGCAGCTTACAGGCTGGGGCCAACGTCCTGACTTTC. Drawing the rest from reference TRBV7-3 and TRBJ2-6, the complete variable domain is GAGVSQTPSNKVTEKGKYVELRCDPISGHTALYWYRQSLGQGPEFLIYFQGTGAADDSGLPNDRFFAVRPEGSVSTLKIQRTERGDSAVYLCASSLQAGANVLTFGAGSRLTVL.